The 27 T cell receptor beta chains given below trace back to one sample, sequenced in a study of shared clonotypes between healthy human individuals (dated by TCRdb to about 2020). The library was generated by the immunoSEQ multiplex PCR assay. TCRdb carries this immuneACCESS record with in-frame sequences only. Its versions omit some clonotypes, under half of them owing to an unresolved V gene in the studies checked, with the rest unexplained. The sample table lists fewer than 1.8 million clones, 98% to 99% of them with a count of one. Of the sample, roughly 0.35% falls within the top ten clones. The sequencing sample was made of naive CD4+ T cells sorted from blood. Read against the paper, the sample's cell subset or site label means: CD45RA+ positively selected. The receptor set was obtained from a man younger than 40 in good health.

This chain joins TRBV7-3 and TRBJ2-2; D is possibly TRBD2 (5 bases). Trimming removed 7 bases at V and 1 base at J, with 10 bases between. CDR1 SGHTA and CDR2 FQGTGA come from the germline V gene. The CDR3 has 14 amino acids. CDR3 protein: CASTRGQNTGELFF. The CDR3 DNA is TGTGCCAGCACCCGAGGGCAGAACACCGGGGAGCTGTTTTTT.

This clone showed up just once. This chain uses TRBV18 with TRBJ2-5; TRBD1 matches 8 bases. J gave up 5 bases and V 3 bases, and 8 bases lay outside the gene matches. The CDR3 loop spans 15 amino acids. CDR1 and CDR2 from the germline V gene are KGHSH and LQKENI. The CDR3 DNA is TGTGCCAGCTCACCCGGCACAGGGGGGTCGGAGACCCAGTACTTC. Translated, it gives CASSPGTGGSETQYF.

This chain connects TRBV15 to TRBJ2-2, with D possibly TRBD2 on 6 matching bases. Trimming cost V 0 bases and J 4 bases, with 27 bases left between them. Germline lookup yields CDR1 LNHNV and CDR2 YYDKDF (reference sequence). The CDR3 spans 21 residues. CDR3 DNA sequence: TGTGCCACCAGCAGAGACTTCTATGGGGGTCGGGGGAACGTCCGCACCGGGGAGCTGTTTTTT. This gives the protein CATSRDFYGGRGNVRTGELFF.

J is TRBJ1-2 and V is TRBV5-1; no clear D. Germline V gene sequence: CDR1 SGHRS, CDR2 YFSETQ. The CDR3 is made up of 14 amino acids. V lost 0 bases and J 4 bases, leaving 10 bases between the germline ends. The CDR3: CASSLEGSSYGYTF. The DNA for the CDR3 is TGCGCCAGCAGCTTGGAAGGGTCCAGCTATGGCTACACCTTC.

This rearrangement joins TRBV6-5 to TRBJ1-5; maybe TRBD1 (5 bases). Deletions cut 0 bases from V and 8 bases from J, with 8 bases between. From germline, CDR1 is MNHEY and CDR2 SVGAGI. CDR3 size: 13 residues. CDR3 in DNA: TGTGCCAGCAGTTACTCGTCGGGGGAGCCCCAGCATTTT. Amino acid sequence: CASSYSSGEPQHF.

J is TRBJ2-1 and V is TRBV5-8, with 8 positions matching TRBD1. CDR3 size: 12 residues. Germline loops: CDR1 SGHTS, CDR2 YDEGEE. V gave up 7 bases and J gave up 12 bases; unmatched junction bases: 9. Here the CDR3 DNA reads TGTGCCAGCCCCTACAAGGGGACAGGGCAGTTCTTC. Protein: CASPYKGTGQFF.

This clone was found once. The genes are TRBV9 and TRBJ2-7; 7 bases are a match to TRBD1. Trimming took 2 bases from V and 0 from J; bases not matched to a gene: 8. This CDR3 region has 16 residues. Germline V CDR1 and CDR2: SGDLS, YYNGEE. The DNA of the CDR3 is TGTGCCAGCAGCGTGGGCAGGGGGTCAAACTCCTACGAGCAGTACTTC. Its protein product is CASSVGRGSNSYEQYF.

The gene calls are TRBV5-1 and TRBJ2-3; TRBD1 matches 7 bases. Trimming cost V 4 bases and J 0 bases; bases outside gene matches: 2. Germline loops: CDR1 SGHRS, CDR2 YFSETQ. The CDR3 has 14 amino acids. This CDR3 reads CASSETGSTDTQYF. CDR3 bases: TGCGCCAGCAGCGAGACAGGGAGCACAGATACGCAGTATTTT.

The CDR3 sequence: CASSPQQTNYGYTF. The CDR3 DNA sequence: TGTGCCAGCTCACCACAACAGACTAACTATGGCTACACCTTC. The chain combines TRBV18 with TRBJ1-2; unclear D gene. This CDR3 has 14 amino acids. V was cut by 1 base and J by 0 bases, with 6 bases left in between. The germline CDR1 and CDR2 sequences are KGHSH and LQKENI.

A note on this clone: The same CDR3 is also encoded by other DNA sequences in this sample. This chain joins TRBV5-1 and TRBJ2-3, with 10 nucleotides matching TRBD2. Germline values: CDR1 SGHRS, CDR2 YFSETQ. The CDR3 loop spans 16 amino acids. The junction had 4 bases not matched to a gene; V was cut back by 0 bases and J by 3 bases. CDR3 nucleotides: TGCGCCAGCAGCTTGGTTTTAGCGGGAGGAACAGATACGCAGTATTTT. Translating it yields CASSLVLAGGTDTQYF.

This chain uses TRBV25-1 with TRBJ2-7; D perhaps matches TRBD2 (6 bases). V lost 6 bases, J lost 6 bases, and 15 bases lay in between. This CDR3 is built from 13 residues. In germline, CDR1 is MGHDK, CDR2 SYGVNS. CDR3 coding DNA: TGTGCCAGCAGCCGCTTAAAGGGAGGCGAGCAGTACTTC. It codes for CASSRLKGGEQYF.

For this clone: Other DNA sequences from this sample encode an identical CDR3 as well. The chain uses TRBV7-2 and TRBJ2-5; no reliable D call. This CDR3 has 13 residues. The V end lost 1 base, the J end lost 3 bases, and 6 bases lay between the germline ends. Germline-derived CDR1 and CDR2 are SGHTA and FQGNSA. CDR3 sequence reads: CASSLEREETQYF. CDR3 DNA: TGTGCCAGCAGCTTAGAAAGAGAAGAGACCCAGTACTTC.

The gene calls are TRBV27 and TRBJ2-1, with D uncertain. The CDR3 totals 15 residues. Between the trimmed V and J ends, which lost 2 bases and 3 bases, there was a span of 11 bases. Germline V lookup: CDR1 MNHEY, CDR2 SMNVEV (reference sequence). Here the CDR3 DNA reads TGTGCCAGCAGTTTAAGGTTTAGGGACTACAATGAGCAGTTCTTC. Protein: CASSLRFRDYNEQFF.

The chain joins TRBV2 to TRBJ1-2; D gene uncertain. The CDR3 consists of 14 residues. Germline CDR1 reads SNHLY; CDR2 reads FYNNEI. Trimming pared 4 bases from V and 2 bases from J, leaving 11 bases between. This CDR3 reads CASSAGRTNYGYTF. In DNA, the CDR3 is TGTGCCAGCAGTGCAGGACGCACAAACTATGGCTACACCTTC.

This chain joins TRBV5-6 and TRBJ1-1; D not resolved. CDR1 and CDR2 from the germline V gene are SGHDT and YYEEEE. This CDR3 spans 15 amino acids. V lost 3 bases and J lost 3, with 15 bases in between. The DNA for the CDR3 is TGTGCCAGCAGCTCGCCTCTGGGAGTGGACACTGAAGCTTTCTTT. Translating gives CASSSPLGVDTEAFF.

The V gene is TRBV7-7, the J gene TRBJ2-5, with 9 positions matching TRBD1. Germline lookup yields CDR1 SSHAT and CDR2 FNYEAQ (reference sequence). The length of the CDR3 is 13 residues. V dropped 5 bases and J dropped 4; count of bases not matched to a gene: 2. For the CDR3, the DNA is TGTGCCAGCAGCCGGACAGGGGTAGAGACCCAGTACTTC. This gives the protein CASSRTGVETQYF.

The V and J genes are TRBV10-3 and TRBJ1-1, with unresolved D. Trimming took 6 bases from V and 5 from J, leaving 10 bases between them. The germline V gene has CDR1 ENHRY and CDR2 SYGVKD. This CDR3 is built from 12 residues. The DNA for the CDR3 is TGTGCCATCAGCAAAGACGGGACTGAAGCTTTCTTT. Amino acids: CAISKDGTEAFF.

The chain uses TRBV30 and TRBJ2-5, with D perhaps TRBD2 (5 bases). CDR1 and CDR2 from the germline V gene are GTSNPN and SVGIG (reference sequence). Trimming stripped 5 bases from V and 9 bases from J, with 10 bases between. This CDR3 spans 10 amino acids. CDR3 DNA: TGTGCCTGGGGCGGGCGTGCCCAGTACTTC. As protein: CAWGGRAQYF.

CDR3 in amino acids: CASSGSPTSLAYNEQFF. The CDR3 nucleotides read TGTGCCAGCAGTGGTAGCCCCACGAGCTTGGCCTACAATGAGCAGTTCTTC. V gene TRBV25-1 combines with J gene TRBJ2-1; unclear D gene. The CDR3 loop spans 17 amino acids. The V gene lost 4 bases and the J gene lost 2 bases, with 18 bases spanning the gap. Germline-derived CDR1 and CDR2 are MGHDK and SYGVNS.

This clone was observed once. The rearrangement uses TRBV2 and TRBJ2-7, with 8 bases fitting TRBD1. Trimming took 3 bases from V and 1 from J; bases not matched to a gene: 8. This CDR3 is 16 amino acids long. Looked up from germline, CDR1 is SNHLY and CDR2 is FYNNEI. The CDR3 is CASSERPGQGSYEQYF. CDR3 sequence (DNA): TGTGCCAGCAGTGAGAGACCTGGACAGGGTTCCTACGAGCAGTACTTC.

The CDR3 protein is CASSPDREQYF. For the CDR3, the DNA is TGTGCCAGCTCACCGGACAGGGAGCAGTACTTC. This chain links TRBV18 with TRBJ2-7; 7 positions agree with TRBD1. The CDR3 spans 11 residues. After removal of 3 bases from V and 7 bases from J, the junction contained 0 bases not matched to a gene. Germline V gene sequence: CDR1 KGHSH, CDR2 LQKENI.

The rearrangement joins TRBV28 to TRBJ1-5; 12 bases line up with TRBD1. Per germline, CDR1 MDHEN and CDR2 SYDVKM. Trimming removed 4 bases from V and 5 bases from J; junction bases left unmatched: 9. CDR3 length: 17 residues. The CDR3 protein is CASSSLPGTGGYQPQHF. CDR3 in DNA: TGTGCCAGCAGTTCCCTACCCGGGACAGGGGGCTATCAGCCCCAGCATTTT.

V is TRBV4-1 and J is TRBJ2-3, with D perhaps matching TRBD1 or TRBD2 (5 bases each). V lost 4 bases and J lost 1, with 15 bases in between. The CDR3 consists of 16 residues. Germline CDR1 MGHRA, CDR2 YSYEKL. The CDR3 loop is CASSPLGRVGTDTQYF. The CDR3 bases are TGCGCCAGCAGCCCTCTGGGGCGGGTCGGCACAGATACGCAGTATTTT.

The genes are TRBV10-2 and TRBJ2-5; TRBD2 agrees at 7 bases. CDR1 is WSHSY and CDR2 is SAAADI in the germline V gene. V lost 8 bases, J lost 3 bases, and 9 bases stayed unmatched. CDR3 length: 14 residues. CDR3 residues: CASSPPSGEETQYF. DNA for the CDR3: TGCGCCAGCTCCCCCCCTAGCGGAGAAGAGACCCAGTACTTC.

In the case of this clone: The sample contains more than one DNA sequence encoding this CDR3. Here the CDR3 DNA reads TGTGCCATCAGTGAGGGCACCGGGGAGCTGTTTTTT. Translating it yields CAISEGTGELFF. V and J are TRBV10-3 and TRBJ2-2; D remains ambiguous. Deletions cut 2 bases from V and 4 bases from J, with 2 bases between. The CDR3 sequence is 12 residues long. Germline CDR1 reads ENHRY; CDR2 reads SYGVKD.

The chain carries TRBV18 and TRBJ2-5; no definite D call. Between the trimmed V and J ends, which lost 2 bases and 7 bases, there was a span of 5 bases. The CDR3 consists of 11 residues. Germline lookup yields CDR1 KGHSH and CDR2 LQKENI. The CDR3 loop reads CASSPEATQYF. CDR3 DNA sequence: TGTGCCAGCTCACCAGAGGCGACCCAGTACTTC.

The chain employs TRBV19 and TRBJ2-3; D possibly corresponds to TRBD2 (6 bases). Germline loops: CDR1 LNHDA, CDR2 SQIVND (reference sequence). With 2 bases removed from V and 0 bases from J, the gap between germline ends came to 9 bases. The CDR3 contains 15 residues. CDR3 sequence reads: CASSISGDSTDTQYF. The CDR3 DNA follows: TGTGCCAGTAGTATATCGGGGGATAGCACAGATACGCAGTATTTT.